This T cell receptor (beta chain) was profiled in a study of T cell responses to AZD1222 COVID-19 vaccine. Overall study results and limits: Spike was spanned by vaccine-associated CD4 TCRs, which were dominant at 160-218 and 743-854. Spike-specific TCRs gained breadth and depth after people received two AZD1222 doses. Possibly, clonal diversity was underestimated; donors were largely white British and included more females. Baseline seropositivity occurred in only a handful of AZD1222 recipients.

The table came from immunoSEQ multiplex PCR; TCRdb's copy has only in-frame clones and leaves some out. The table includes 80,000 or so clones, around four fifths detected once. The germline gives CDR1 SNHLY, CDR2 FYNNEI. The CDR3 is 14 amino acids. Trimming stripped 0 bases from V and 7 bases from J, with 10 bases between. Concerning this clone itself: Its cognate antigen is unknown.

Source: peripheral blood, taken on day 0 of AZD1222 vaccination. This TCR came from an adult in good health. The V gene is TRBV2, the J gene TRBJ1-5; D not resolved. CDR3 residues: CASSEAMAIQPQHF. CDR3 bases: TGTGCCAGCAGTGAAGCGATGGCCATCCAGCCCCAGCATTTT. The full variable domain, its missing parts supplied by reference TRBV2 and TRBJ1-5, is EPEVTQTPSHQVTQMGQEVILRCVPISNHLYFYWYRQILGQKVEFLVSFYNNEISEKSEIFDDQFSVERPDGSNFTLKIRSTKLEDSAMYFCASSEAMAIQPQHFGDGTRLSIL.